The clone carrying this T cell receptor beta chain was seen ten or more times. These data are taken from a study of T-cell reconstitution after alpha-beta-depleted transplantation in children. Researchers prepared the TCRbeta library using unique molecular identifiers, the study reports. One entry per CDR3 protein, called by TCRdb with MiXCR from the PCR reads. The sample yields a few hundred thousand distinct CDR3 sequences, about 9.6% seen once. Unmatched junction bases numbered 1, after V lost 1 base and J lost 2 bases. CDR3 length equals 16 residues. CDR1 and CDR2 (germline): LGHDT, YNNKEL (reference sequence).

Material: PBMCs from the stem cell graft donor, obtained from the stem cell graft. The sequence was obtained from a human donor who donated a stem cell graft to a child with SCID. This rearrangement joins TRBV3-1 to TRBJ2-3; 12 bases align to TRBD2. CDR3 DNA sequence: TGTGCCAGCAGCCAAGGACTAGCGGGGGCCACAGATACGCAGTATTTT. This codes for CASSQGLAGATDTQYF.